What follows are 17 T cell receptor beta chains derived from one specimen sequenced in a study of tumor-infiltrating lymphocytes in primary liver carcinoma. Unsorted bulk tissue of roughly 18-32 mg yielded co-extracted RNA and DNA. Reverse transcription of approximately 520 ng total RNA with a constant-region primer produced TCR beta cDNA. Three nested multiplex PCR rounds, a slightly modified ARM-PCR method, built the TCR beta libraries. The study ran its first two PCR rounds for about 11 cycles each, using TRBV1-TRBV30 forward primers and a C-beta reverse primer. TCRdb independently ran MiXCR on the multiplex PCR reads; one entry per CDR3 protein. The table has around 26,000 distinct CDR3 sequences, around 84% seen once; the top ten hold 35% to 50%. Sequencing was carried out using liver tumor tissue from sampling region 3. Subset described: tumor region T3, left-lateral pole. These receptors were taken from a man aged 40-55 years with primary liver carcinoma and hepatitis B virus infection.

As concerns this clonotype: Sequence at one end of the junction differs from germline and may be a read error. The genes are TRBV14 and TRBJ2-7; 7 positions match TRBD1. The CDR3 contains 13 residues. CDR1 and CDR2 (germline): SGHDN, FVKESK. CDR3 nucleotide sequence: TGTGCCAGCACCACACAGGGGTCCTACGAGCGGTACTTC. Translation gives CASTTQGSYERYF. The full variable domain, completed using reference TRBV14 and TRBJ2-7, is EAGVTQFPSHSVIEKGQTVTLRCDPISGHDNLYWYRRVMGKEIKFLLHFVKESKQDESGMPNNRFLAERTGGTYSTLKVQPAELEDSGVYFCASTTQGSYERYFGPGTRLTVT.

This clonotype was counted only a few times. Relative to the germline gene, one junction end is altered; a read error may explain this. The chain couples TRBV12-3 or TRBV12-4 to TRBJ2-7, with 10 bases that match TRBD1. The CDR3 consists of 15 residues. CDR3 nucleotide sequence: TGCGCCAGCAGTTTAGGACAGGGGGGCAACTACAAGCAGTACTTC. Its translation: CASSLGQGGNYKQYF.

About this clonotype: A much larger clone lies a single base off, so this may be a read error. The chain carries TRBV11-1 and TRBJ2-7; no reliable D call. CDR1 is SGHAT, CDR2 FQDESV, per germline (reference sequence). The CDR3 has 14 residues. In DNA, the CDR3 is TGTGCCAGCAGCCCCTCCCTGGGTTTCTACGGGCAGTACTTC. Encoded protein: CASSPSLGFYGQYF.

Concerning this clonotype itself: At one boundary the junction diverges from the germline segment, which might be a read error. The chain links TRBV18 to TRBJ1-2; D is uncertain. Germline CDR1 reads KGHSH; CDR2 reads LQKENI. The CDR3 has 13 residues. The CDR3 nucleotides read TGTGCCAGCTTACCACTCCCCCCCGATGGCTACACTTTC. This translates into CASLPLPPDGYTF.

Remarks on this clonotype: It is likely a read error, because the conserved phenylalanine at the end of the CDR3 is missing. The V call is TRBV4-2, the J call TRBJ2-3, with 10 bases lining up with TRBD2. Germline CDR1 is LGHNA and CDR2 is YNFKEQ. The length of the CDR3 is 18 residues. The CDR3 region is CASGQVALLAGATDTQYL. The CDR3 nucleotides read TGTGCCAGCGGCCAAGTGGCGCTTCTAGCGGGAGCGACGGATACGCAGTATTTG.

In regard to this clonotype: The CDR3 does not close with the conserved phenylalanine or tryptophan, likely indicating a read error. The chain employs TRBV10-3 and TRBJ1-5, with unresolved D. Germline values: CDR1 ENHRY, CDR2 SYGVKD. CDR3 length: 14 residues. CDR3 DNA: TGTGCCATCAATGAGTATGAGGGCGATGAGCCCCAGCATCTT. This translates into CAINEYEGDEPQHL.

A word on this clonotype: A read error may account for a junction end that differs from germline. This rearrangement joins TRBV9 to TRBJ2-7, with D perhaps given as TRBD1 or TRBD2 (5 bases each). Germline V CDR1 and CDR2: SGDLS, YYNGEE. The CDR3 sequence is 15 residues long. The CDR3 loop is CANSVVGTDAHEQYF. CDR3 nucleotides: TGTGCCAACAGCGTAGTGGGGACGGACGCCCACGAGCAGTACTTC.

About this clonotype itself: Without the conserved terminal phenylalanine or tryptophan, this CDR3 likely stems from a read error. The chain links TRBV12-3 or TRBV12-4 to TRBJ2-5; 10 bases fit TRBD2. This CDR3 has 13 amino acids. The CDR3 reads CVSSRLAGETQYL. In nucleotides, the CDR3 is TGTGTCAGCAGCCGACTAGCGGGAGAGACCCAGTACTTA.

This clonotype was detected a few times. Germline is not matched at one junction end, which may reflect a read error. The V gene is TRBV4-1, the J gene TRBJ2-3; D unclear. This CDR3 has 15 amino acids. The germline CDR1 and CDR2 sequences are MGHRA and YSYEKL. CDR3 region: CASSQEPSGTDAQYF. The CDR3 nucleotides are TGCGCCAGCAGCCAAGAGCCTAGTGGCACAGATGCGCAGTATTTT.

This clonotype was counted only a few times. The rearrangement uses TRBV11-2 and TRBJ2-4, with D perhaps matching TRBD1 (5 bases). Germline CDR1 reads SGHAT; CDR2 reads FQNNGV. The CDR3 has 18 amino acids. Trimming cost V 6 bases and J 8 bases, with 29 bases left between them. DNA for the CDR3: TGTGCCAGCAGTCCAACTGGGGCTTCCACGGTGACCAAGGACATTCAGTACTTC. It translates to CASSPTGASTVTKDIQYF.

Points on this clonotype: A read error may account for a junction end that differs from germline. V and J are TRBV4-2 and TRBJ2-5, with TRBD2 matching 12 bases. This CDR3 spans 22 amino acids. Germline V gives CDR1 LGHNA, CDR2 YNFKEQ. Written as DNA, the CDR3 is TGTGCCAGCGGCCAACTAGGGGGGGGACTAGCGGGTACACGAGCCTCCCAAGAGACCCAGTATTTC. It codes for CASGQLGGGLAGTRASQETQYF.

Worth noting for this clonotype: The junction and the germline gene differ at one end; a read error may be behind it. The rearrangement joins TRBV4-1 to TRBJ1-2, with 8 positions matching TRBD1. Germline-derived CDR1 and CDR2 are MGHRA and YSYEKL. This CDR3 is 14 amino acids long. DNA of the CDR3: TGCGCCAGAAGCCAAAGGGACAGGAACTATCGCTACACCTTC. This encodes CARSQRDRNYRYTF.

Worth noting for this clonotype: A read error may produce the germline difference seen at one junction end. The chain couples TRBV4-1 to TRBJ2-3, with 7 bases fitting TRBD2. The CDR3 consists of 14 residues. Germline V gene lookup returns CDR1 MGHRA and CDR2 YSYEKL. The CDR3: CTSSRQSGEDIQYF. The DNA for the CDR3 is TGCACCAGCAGCCGACAAAGCGGGGAAGATATACAGTATTTT.

Remarks on this clonotype: The conserved closing phenylalanine or tryptophan is absent in this CDR3, likely reflecting a read error. The CDR3 DNA sequence: TGTGCGAGCCTGCCCGCCGGGGGGCGCCCCGGGGAACTGTTTTTG. This gives the protein CASLPAGGRPGELFL. The V and J genes are TRBV28 and TRBJ2-2, with D possibly being TRBD2 (7 bases). The germline V gene has CDR1 MDHEN and CDR2 SYDVKM. The CDR3 spans 15 residues.

About this clonotype: The germline gene is not matched at one end of the junction; a read error may be the cause. V gene TRBV12-3 or TRBV12-4 combines with J gene TRBJ2-7; D is ambiguous. This CDR3 region has 16 residues. In DNA, the CDR3 is TGTGCCAGCAGTTCAATAGGCTCCGGTAGCATCTACGAGCTGTACTTC. This codes for CASSSIGSGSIYELYF.

The genes are TRBV2 and TRBJ2-1; the match to TRBD2 covers 7 bases. The ends lost 3 bases at V and 2 bases at J; junction bases unmatched: 4. Per the germline V gene, CDR1 is SNHLY and CDR2 is FYNNEI. CDR3 size: 15 residues. The CDR3 DNA reads TGTGCCAGCAGTGATCCTAGCGGCACCTACAATGAGCAGTTCTTC. It specifies CASSDPSGTYNEQFF.

The chain combines TRBV4-1 with TRBJ2-3; D possibly corresponds to TRBD2 (6 bases). V was trimmed by 0 bases and J by 1 base, leaving 8 bases between them. CDR1 is MGHRA, CDR2 YSYEKL, per germline. The CDR3 has 15 residues. The CDR3 DNA follows: TGCGCCAGCAGCCAAGAGCCTAGCGGCACAGATACGCAGTATTTT. Translation: CASSQEPSGTDTQYF.